A single sample is the source of the 28 T cell receptor beta chains below, sequenced in a study of cytomegalovirus exposure and HLA in healthy donors. In the PCR, 60 Vbeta and 13 Jbeta primers were used. Repertoires were generated with immunoSEQ multiplex PCR, while TCRdb's copy carries only in-frame clones and drops some. The sample holds some 190,000 clones, more than 75% seen once. The sequenced sample was PBMCs. These receptors all stem from a man between 25 and 39 years old in good health and CMV-seronegative.

This sequence joins TRBV11-3 and TRBJ1-1; D is perhaps TRBD1 (6 bases). Germline CDR1 is SGHNT and CDR2 is YENEEA. Trimming removed 5 bases from V and 5 bases from J, with 15 bases in between. CDR3 length: 14 residues. The CDR3 loop is CASSPGGGRTEAFF. The CDR3 coding sequence is TGTGCCAGCAGCCCGGGAGGGGGGCGGACTGAAGCTTTCTTT. The complete variable domain, with remaining parts taken from reference TRBV11-3 and TRBJ1-1, reads EAGVVQSPRYKIIEKKQPVAFWCNPISGHNTLYWYLQNLGQGPELLIRYENEEAVDDSQLPKDRFSAERLKGVDSTLKIQPAELGDSAVYLCASSPGGGRTEAFFGQGTRLTVV.

V is TRBV6-4 and J is TRBJ1-1; 7 nucleotides line up with TRBD1. Germline CDR1 and CDR2: MRHNA and SNTAGT. V lost 4 bases to trimming and J lost 0 bases; unmatched junction nucleotides: 5. This CDR3 spans 15 amino acids. CDR3 in amino acids: CASSASGTVNTEAFF. The CDR3 DNA reads TGTGCCAGCAGTGCCTCCGGGACAGTGAACACTGAAGCTTTCTTT.

The chain joins TRBV5-1 to TRBJ2-2; a weak D match, TRBD1 (6 bases). The CDR3 covers 13 residues. CDR1 is SGHRS and CDR2 is YFSETQ in the germline V gene. V gave up 5 bases and J gave up 2 bases, with 7 bases separating them. The CDR3 nucleotides are TGCGCCAGCAGGGACAGCAACACCGGGGAGCTGTTTTTT. Residues: CASRDSNTGELFF.

The chain joins TRBV5-4 to TRBJ1-1; tentative D call: TRBD1 (6 bases). From germline, CDR1 is SGHNT and CDR2 YYREEE (reference sequence). The CDR3 length is 13 residues. With 3 bases removed from V and 4 bases from J, the gap between germline ends came to 10 bases. CDR3 bases: TGTGCCAGCAGCTCACAAGGGGGCACTGAAGCTTTCTTT. Its translation is CASSSQGGTEAFF.

This rearrangement joins TRBV27 to TRBJ1-1; 7 bases fit TRBD1. J was trimmed by 0 bases and V by 0 bases; bases with no gene match: 1. This CDR3 has 15 residues. The V gene's germline CDR1 is MNHEY and CDR2 SMNVEV (reference sequence). The CDR3 DNA follows: TGTGCCAGCAGTTTATCGACAGGGATGAACACTGAAGCTTTCTTT. As protein: CASSLSTGMNTEAFF.

The chain combines TRBV19 with TRBJ2-7; D remains ambiguous. The CDR3 runs to 13 residues. Trimming took 5 bases from V and 0 from J, leaving 8 bases between them. CDR1 and CDR2 from the germline V gene are LNHDA and SQIVND (reference sequence). The chain's CDR3 is CASSDFSSYEQYF. CDR3 coding DNA: TGTGCCAGTAGTGACTTCAGCTCCTACGAGCAGTACTTC.

This sequence joins TRBV19 and TRBJ1-1; D is perhaps TRBD1 (6 bases). Germline CDR1 LNHDA, CDR2 SQIVND (reference sequence). This CDR3 spans 14 amino acids. With 0 bases removed from V and 5 bases from J, the gap between germline ends came to 10 bases. CDR3 bases: TGTGCCAGTAGTATAGATCAGGGGTGGACTGAAGCTTTCTTT. The encoded protein is CASSIDQGWTEAFF.

In DNA form, the CDR3 reads TGTGCCAGCAGTACTCACCCTACAGTTAACACTGAAGCTTTCTTT. This gives the protein CASSTHPTVNTEAFF. The chain couples TRBV28 to TRBJ1-1; no clear D gene. Looked up from germline, CDR1 is MDHEN and CDR2 is SYDVKM. The CDR3 is 15 amino acids. Trimming took 5 bases from V and 2 from J, leaving 15 bases between them.

The chain carries TRBV5-1 and TRBJ2-5; 12 bases map to TRBD1. The J call could be wrong; TRBJ2-7 is a better fit for the DNA end. Per germline, CDR1 SGHRS and CDR2 YFSETQ. There are 16 residues in the CDR3. CDR3 region: CASSLVTGQGAHEQYF. The CDR3, as DNA: TGCGCCAGCAGCTTGGTTACGGGACAGGGGGCTCACGAGCAGTACTTC.

V and J are TRBV19 and TRBJ2-7, with D perhaps TRBD1 (6 bases). The CDR3 covers 15 residues. Germline CDR1 and CDR2: LNHDA and SQIVND (reference sequence). Between the trimmed V and J ends, which lost 1 base and 3 bases, there was a span of 13 bases. The CDR3 DNA reads as TGTGCCAGTAGTATAGTGGGGGCGACTAACTACGAGCAGTACTTC. This encodes CASSIVGATNYEQYF.

J is TRBJ2-4 and V is TRBV18; tentative D call: TRBD1 (5 bases). The CDR3 extends over 17 amino acids. V was cut by 1 base and J by 6 bases, with 19 bases left in between. Germline V gives CDR1 KGHSH, CDR2 LQKENI. CDR3 in DNA: TGTGCCAGCTCACCACTAGACAGCCAACGGAGTACAAACATTCAGTACTTC. Translating gives CASSPLDSQRSTNIQYF.

The gene calls are TRBV5-4 and TRBJ2-7; D may be TRBD1 (5 bases). Trimming removed 4 bases at V and 3 bases at J, with 14 bases between. Germline V lookup: CDR1 SGHNT, CDR2 YYREEE (reference sequence). The CDR3 spans 14 residues. The CDR3 region is CASSQQQVSYEQYF. In DNA, the CDR3 is TGTGCCAGCAGCCAACAACAGGTCAGCTACGAGCAGTACTTC. The full variable domain, rest sourced from reference TRBV5-4 and TRBJ2-7, is ETGVTQSPTHLIKTRGQQVTLRCSSQSGHNTVSWYQQALGQGPQFIFQYYREEENGRGNFPPRFSGLQFPNYSSELNVNALELDDSALYLCASSQQQVSYEQYFGPGTRLTVT.

The chain has TRBV4-3 and TRBJ2-1; tentative D call: TRBD2 (5 bases). V dropped 2 bases and J dropped 5 bases, with 7 bases sitting between them. The germline gives CDR1 LGHNA, CDR2 YSLEER. CDR3 length: 13 residues. The DNA of the CDR3 is TGCGCCAGCAGCCAAATACTAGACAATGAGCAGTTCTTC. Protein: CASSQILDNEQFF.

V usage is TRBV19 and J usage is TRBJ2-6; D remains ambiguous. The CDR3 has 18 amino acids. The germline V gene encodes CDR1 LNHDA and CDR2 SQIVND (reference sequence). V was trimmed by 3 bases and J by 0 bases, leaving 15 bases between them. This chain's CDR3 is CASSIFRVRASGANVLTF. CDR3 sequence (DNA): TGTGCCAGTAGTATCTTTAGAGTCCGAGCCTCTGGGGCCAACGTCCTGACTTTC.

V is TRBV7-8 and J is TRBJ2-5; 8 bases map to TRBD1. Germline V gene lookup returns CDR1 SGHVS and CDR2 FQNEAQ. The junction had 5 bases not matched to a gene; V was cut back by 5 bases and J by 3 bases. This CDR3 has 14 amino acids. The DNA of the CDR3 is TGTGCCAGCAGCCCCCTGGACAGGGAAGAGACCCAGTACTTC. Amino acid sequence: CASSPLDREETQYF.

The chain uses TRBV7-8 and TRBJ1-1; D call uncertain. The CDR3 length is 14 residues. Germline loops: CDR1 SGHVS, CDR2 FQNEAQ. Trimming removed 2 bases at V and 4 bases at J, with 11 bases between. This CDR3 is CASSLRRESTEAFF. The CDR3 nucleotides read TGTGCCAGCAGCTTAAGGCGGGAGTCCACTGAAGCTTTCTTT.

In DNA, the CDR3 is TGCAGCGCTCAGAAGTCTGGGGCCAACGTCCTGACTTTC. It codes for CSAQKSGANVLTF. The V and J genes are TRBV29-1 and TRBJ2-6; D ambiguous. This CDR3 is 13 amino acids long. Trimming took 7 bases from V and 1 from J, leaving 8 bases between them. Germline loops: CDR1 SQVTM, CDR2 ANQGSEA.

J is TRBJ2-7 and V is TRBV5-4, with 9 bases aligning to TRBD2. CDR1 and CDR2 from the germline V gene are SGHNT and YYREEE (reference sequence). The CDR3 spans 17 residues. V was clipped by 4 bases and J by 7 bases; unmatched bases: 18. CDR3 DNA sequence: TGTGCCAGCAGCCCCCAAGGCGGAGTAGCGGGAGTTGGAGAGCAGTACTTC. Its protein is CASSPQGGVAGVGEQYF. Combining the CDR3 with reference TRBV5-4 and TRBJ2-7 gives the whole variable domain ETGVTQSPTHLIKTRGQQVTLRCSSQSGHNTVSWYQQALGQGPQFIFQYYREEENGRGNFPPRFSGLQFPNYSSELNVNALELDDSALYLCASSPQGGVAGVGEQYFGPGTRLTVT.

This chain joins TRBV7-2 and TRBJ1-5; tentative D call: TRBD1 (6 bases). The CDR3 sequence is 17 residues long. The germline V and J ends were trimmed by 4 bases and 1 base, with 17 bases remaining between them. In germline, CDR1 is SGHTA, CDR2 FQGNSA. The CDR3 DNA follows: TGTGCCAGCAGCTCCGCAACCTTTACAGGGAGCAATCAGCCCCAGCATTTT. Protein sequence: CASSSATFTGSNQPQHF.

The chain links TRBV19 to TRBJ1-1; 7 bases line up with TRBD1. Trimming removed 10 bases from V and 3 bases from J; junction bases left unmatched: 5. This CDR3 region has 12 residues. The germline V gene encodes CDR1 LNHDA and CDR2 SQIVND (reference sequence). CDR3: CAIGDSYTEAFF. The CDR3 bases are TGTGCCATCGGGGACAGCTACACTGAAGCTTTCTTT.

This chain links TRBV7-2 with TRBJ1-2, with no clear D. The CDR3 runs 11 residues. V was cut by 4 bases and J by 4 bases, with 4 bases left in between. Germline V gene data show CDR1 as SGHTA and CDR2 as FQGNSA. CDR3 loop: CASSSSYGYTF. The DNA for the CDR3 is TGTGCCAGCAGCTCCTCCTATGGCTACACCTTC.

The chain is built from TRBV30 and TRBJ1-2; D uncertain. This CDR3 contains 13 residues. Deletions cut 1 base from V and 5 bases from J, with 11 bases between. In germline, CDR1 is GTSNPN, CDR2 SVGIG (reference sequence). CDR3 in amino acids: CAWSEPIGYGYTF. CDR3 DNA: TGTGCCTGGAGTGAACCGATCGGGTATGGCTACACCTTC.

The rearrangement links TRBV19 to TRBJ2-1; D is perhaps TRBD1 (5 bases). V shed 3 bases and J shed 4 bases, with 7 bases lying between them. The CDR3 contains 13 residues. In germline, CDR1 is LNHDA, CDR2 SQIVND (reference sequence). CDR3 sequence (DNA): TGTGCCAGTAGTATCTCAGGGTACAATGAGCAGTTCTTC. Amino acid sequence: CASSISGYNEQFF. Complete variable domain (other parts from reference TRBV19 and TRBJ2-1): DGGITQSPKYLFRKEGQNVTLSCEQNLNHDAMYWYRQDPGQGLRLIYYSQIVNDFQKGDIAEGYSVSREKKESFPLTVTSAQKNPTAFYLCASSISGYNEQFFGPGTRLTVL.

This chain uses TRBV10-2 with TRBJ2-1; 8 nucleotides line up with TRBD2. V lost 8 bases and J lost 4; bases outside the gene matches: 7. Germline assignment: CDR1 WSHSY and CDR2 SAAADI. There are 14 residues in the CDR3. This CDR3 reads CASGIGTRYNEQFF. In DNA form, the CDR3 reads TGCGCCAGCGGCATCGGGACTAGGTACAATGAGCAGTTCTTC.

The V and J genes are TRBV29-1 and TRBJ2-5; 7 bases agree with TRBD1. The tail of the sequence fits TRBJ2-7 better, so the J call may be wrong. The length of the CDR3 is 13 residues. The germline gives CDR1 SQVTM, CDR2 ANQGSEA. The CDR3 region is CSVKGAGAYEQYF. The CDR3 nucleotides read TGCAGCGTCAAGGGGGCAGGGGCCTACGAGCAGTACTTC.

This clone was recorded only once. The junction shows a germline mismatch at one end, possibly a read error. The chain couples TRBV7-9 to TRBJ1-5; 10 bases line up with TRBD1. Germline V gives CDR1 SEHNR, CDR2 FQNEAQ (reference sequence). The CDR3 length is 19 residues. This CDR3 reads CSSSLYRDRGNSVPQPQHF. CDR3 bases: TGTTCCAGCAGCTTATACCGGGACAGGGGTAATTCGGTGCCTCAGCCCCAGCATTTT.

This rearrangement joins TRBV30 to TRBJ1-3; no reliable D call. Deletions cut 4 bases from V and 0 bases from J, with 4 bases between. CDR1 is GTSNPN, CDR2 SVGIG, per germline (reference sequence). This CDR3 contains 12 residues. In DNA form, the CDR3 reads TGTGCCTGGACGTTCTCTGGAAACACCATATATTTT. This gives the protein CAWTFSGNTIYF. The entire variable domain, with the rest obtained from reference TRBV30 and TRBJ1-3, is as follows: SQTIHQWPATLVQPVGSPLSLECTVEGTSNPNLYWYRQAAGRGLQLLFYSVGIGQISSEVPQNLSASRPQDRQFILSSKKLLLSDSGFYLCAWTFSGNTIYFGEGSWLTVV.

V is TRBV30 and J is TRBJ2-5; D uncertain. This CDR3 comprises 12 residues. Germline V gene lookup returns CDR1 GTSNPN and CDR2 SVGIG (reference sequence). V lost 5 bases and J lost 4, with 11 bases in between. CDR3 amino acids: CAWGRGAETQYF. The CDR3 nucleotides read TGTGCCTGGGGCCGCGGAGCAGAGACCCAGTACTTC.